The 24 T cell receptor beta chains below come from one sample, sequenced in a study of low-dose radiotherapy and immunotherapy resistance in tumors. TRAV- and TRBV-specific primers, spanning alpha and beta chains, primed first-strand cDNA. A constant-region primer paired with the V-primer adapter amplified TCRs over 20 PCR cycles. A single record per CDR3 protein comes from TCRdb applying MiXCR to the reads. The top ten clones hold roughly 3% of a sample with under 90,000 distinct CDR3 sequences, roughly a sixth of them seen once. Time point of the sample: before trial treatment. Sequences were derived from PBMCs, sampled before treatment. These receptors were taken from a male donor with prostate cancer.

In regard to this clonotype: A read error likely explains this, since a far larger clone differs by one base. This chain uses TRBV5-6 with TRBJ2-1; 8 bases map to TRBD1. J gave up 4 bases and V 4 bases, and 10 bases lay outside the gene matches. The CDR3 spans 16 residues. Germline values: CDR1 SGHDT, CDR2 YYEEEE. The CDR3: CASSGADRARYNEQFF. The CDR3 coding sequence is TGTGCCAGCAGCGGGGCGGACAGGGCCAGATACAATGAGCAGTTCTTC.

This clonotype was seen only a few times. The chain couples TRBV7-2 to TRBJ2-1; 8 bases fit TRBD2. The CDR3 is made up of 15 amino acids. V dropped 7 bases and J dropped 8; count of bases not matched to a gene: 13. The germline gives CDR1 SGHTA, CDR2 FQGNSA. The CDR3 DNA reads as TGTGCCAGCATTGAATGGAACGGGGGGGGAGATGAGCAGTTCTTC. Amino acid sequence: CASIEWNGGGDEQFF.

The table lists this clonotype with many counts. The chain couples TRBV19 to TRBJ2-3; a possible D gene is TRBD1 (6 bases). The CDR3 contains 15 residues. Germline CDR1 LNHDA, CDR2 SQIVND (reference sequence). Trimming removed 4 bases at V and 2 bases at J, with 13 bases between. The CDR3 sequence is CASSTGQIYTDTQYF. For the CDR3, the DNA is TGTGCCAGTAGTACAGGACAGATTTACACAGATACGCAGTATTTT.

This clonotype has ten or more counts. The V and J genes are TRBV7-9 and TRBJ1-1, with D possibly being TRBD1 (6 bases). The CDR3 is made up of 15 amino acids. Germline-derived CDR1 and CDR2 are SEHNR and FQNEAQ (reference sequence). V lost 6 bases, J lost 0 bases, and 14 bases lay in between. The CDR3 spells CASRTKDRLNTEAFF. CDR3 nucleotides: TGTGCCAGCAGAACCAAGGACAGATTGAACACTGAAGCTTTCTTT.

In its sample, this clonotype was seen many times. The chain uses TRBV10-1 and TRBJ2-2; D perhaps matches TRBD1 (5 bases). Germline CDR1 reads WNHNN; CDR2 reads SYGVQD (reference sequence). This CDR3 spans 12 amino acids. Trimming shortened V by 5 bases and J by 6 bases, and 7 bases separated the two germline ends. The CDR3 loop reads CASSRQSGELFF. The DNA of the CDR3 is TGCGCCAGCAGTAGACAGTCCGGGGAGCTGTTTTTT.

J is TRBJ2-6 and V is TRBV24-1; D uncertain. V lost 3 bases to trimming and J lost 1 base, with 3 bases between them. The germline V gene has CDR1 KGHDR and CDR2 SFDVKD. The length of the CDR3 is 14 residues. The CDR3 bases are TGTGCCACCAGTGATGGGTCTGGGGCCAACGTCCTGACTTTC. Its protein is CATSDGSGANVLTF.

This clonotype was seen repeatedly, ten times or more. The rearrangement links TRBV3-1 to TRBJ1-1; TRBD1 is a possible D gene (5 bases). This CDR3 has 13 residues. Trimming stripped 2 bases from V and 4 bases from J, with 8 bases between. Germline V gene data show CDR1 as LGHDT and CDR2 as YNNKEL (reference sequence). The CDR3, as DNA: TGTGCCAGCAGCCAACCGAGGGGCACTGAAGCTTTCTTT. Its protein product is CASSQPRGTEAFF.

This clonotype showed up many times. The chain's CDR3 is CASSQSGGGMYGYTF. CDR3 bases: TGTGCCAGCAGCCAGTCGGGCGGAGGGATGTATGGCTACACCTTC. The V call is TRBV5-5, the J call TRBJ1-2; D call uncertain. This CDR3 is 15 amino acids long. The germline V gene encodes CDR1 SGHKS and CDR2 YYEKEE (reference sequence). The V end lost 4 bases, the J end lost 5 bases, and 18 bases lay between the germline ends.

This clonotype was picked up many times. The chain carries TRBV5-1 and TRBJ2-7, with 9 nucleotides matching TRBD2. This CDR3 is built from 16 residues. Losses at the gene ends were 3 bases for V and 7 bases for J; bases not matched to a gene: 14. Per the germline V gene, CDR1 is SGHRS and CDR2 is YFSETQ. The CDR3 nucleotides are TGCGCCAGCAGCTCACGATGGCAGCGGGGGGCCGGGGAGCAGTACTTC. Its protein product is CASSSRWQRGAGEQYF.

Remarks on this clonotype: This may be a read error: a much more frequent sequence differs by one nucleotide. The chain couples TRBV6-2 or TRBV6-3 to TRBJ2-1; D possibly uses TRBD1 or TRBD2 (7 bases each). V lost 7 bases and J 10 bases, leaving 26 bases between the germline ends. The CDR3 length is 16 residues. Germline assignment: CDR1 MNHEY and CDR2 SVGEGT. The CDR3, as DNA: TGTGCCAGCACCCCTACCGGGGGGAGGGGGCTCTACGAGCAGTTCTTC. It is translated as CASTPTGGRGLYEQFF.

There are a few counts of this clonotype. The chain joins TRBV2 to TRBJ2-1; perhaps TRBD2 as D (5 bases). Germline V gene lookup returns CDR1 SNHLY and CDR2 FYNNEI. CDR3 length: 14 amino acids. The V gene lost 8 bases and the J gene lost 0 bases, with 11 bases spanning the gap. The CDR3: CASARGSSYNEQFF. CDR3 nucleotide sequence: TGTGCCAGCGCCCGGGGAAGCTCCTACAATGAGCAGTTCTTC.

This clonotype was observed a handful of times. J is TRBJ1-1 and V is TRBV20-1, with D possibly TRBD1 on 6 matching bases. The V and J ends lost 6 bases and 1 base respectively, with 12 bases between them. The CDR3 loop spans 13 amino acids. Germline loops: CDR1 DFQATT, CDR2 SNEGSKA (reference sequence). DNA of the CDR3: TGCAGTGCGAAAGACAGGCGGAACACTGAAGCTTTCTTT. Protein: CSAKDRRNTEAFF.

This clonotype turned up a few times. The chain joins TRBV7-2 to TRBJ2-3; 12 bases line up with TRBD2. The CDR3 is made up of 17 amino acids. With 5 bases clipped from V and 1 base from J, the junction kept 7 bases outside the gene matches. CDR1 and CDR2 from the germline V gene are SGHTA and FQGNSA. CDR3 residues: CASSPRTSGVGTDTQYF. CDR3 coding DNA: TGTGCCAGCAGCCCTCGGACTAGCGGGGTGGGCACAGATACGCAGTATTTT. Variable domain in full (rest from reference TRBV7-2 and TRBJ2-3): GAGVSQSPSNKVTEKGKDVELRCDPISGHTALYWYRQSLGQGLEFLIYFQGNSAPDKSGLPSDRFSAERTGGSVSTLTIQRTQQEDSAVYLCASSPRTSGVGTDTQYFGPGTRLTVL.

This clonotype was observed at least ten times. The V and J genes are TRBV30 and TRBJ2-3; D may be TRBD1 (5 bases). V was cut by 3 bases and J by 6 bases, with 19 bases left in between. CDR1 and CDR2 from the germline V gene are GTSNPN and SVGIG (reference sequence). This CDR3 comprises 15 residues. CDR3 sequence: CAWREGATALDTQYF. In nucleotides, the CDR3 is TGTGCCTGGAGGGAAGGGGCCACCGCTTTGGATACGCAGTATTTT. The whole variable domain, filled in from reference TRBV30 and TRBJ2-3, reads SQTIHQWPATLVQPVGSPLSLECTVEGTSNPNLYWYRQAAGRGLQLLFYSVGIGQISSEVPQNLSASRPQDRQFILSSKKLLLSDSGFYLCAWREGATALDTQYFGPGTRLTVL.

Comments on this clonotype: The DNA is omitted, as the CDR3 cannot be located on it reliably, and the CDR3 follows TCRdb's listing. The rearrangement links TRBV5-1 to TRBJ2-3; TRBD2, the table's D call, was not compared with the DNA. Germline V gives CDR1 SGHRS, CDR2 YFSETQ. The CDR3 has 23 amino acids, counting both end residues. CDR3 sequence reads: CASSFYICSARGVVAGGPDTQYF.

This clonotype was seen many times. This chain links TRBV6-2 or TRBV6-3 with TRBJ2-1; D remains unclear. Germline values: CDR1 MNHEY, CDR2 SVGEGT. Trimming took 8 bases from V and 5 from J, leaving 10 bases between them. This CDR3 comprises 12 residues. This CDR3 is CASRPPNNEQFF. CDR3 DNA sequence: TGTGCCAGCCGCCCCCCCAACAATGAGCAGTTCTTC.

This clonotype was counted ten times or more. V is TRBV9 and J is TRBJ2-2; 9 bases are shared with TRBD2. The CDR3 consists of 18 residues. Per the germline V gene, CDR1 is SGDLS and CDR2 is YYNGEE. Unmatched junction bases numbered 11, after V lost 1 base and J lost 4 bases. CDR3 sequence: CASSVSVSSRGGTGELFF. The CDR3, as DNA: TGTGCCAGCAGCGTATCCGTTTCATCGCGGGGGGGCACCGGGGAGCTGTTTTTT.

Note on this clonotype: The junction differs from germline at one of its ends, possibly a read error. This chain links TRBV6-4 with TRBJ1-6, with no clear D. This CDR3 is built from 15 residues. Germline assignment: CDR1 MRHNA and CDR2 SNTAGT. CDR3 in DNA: TGTGCCAGCAGTGACTCGATCTGGGATAATTTACCCCTCCACTTT. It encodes CASSDSIWDNLPLHF.

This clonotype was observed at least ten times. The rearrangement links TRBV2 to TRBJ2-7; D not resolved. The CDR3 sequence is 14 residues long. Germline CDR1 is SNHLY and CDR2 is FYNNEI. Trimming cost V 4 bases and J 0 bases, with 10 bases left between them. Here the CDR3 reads CASSVGGISYEQYF. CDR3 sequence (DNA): TGTGCCAGCAGTGTCGGTGGGATCTCCTACGAGCAGTACTTC.

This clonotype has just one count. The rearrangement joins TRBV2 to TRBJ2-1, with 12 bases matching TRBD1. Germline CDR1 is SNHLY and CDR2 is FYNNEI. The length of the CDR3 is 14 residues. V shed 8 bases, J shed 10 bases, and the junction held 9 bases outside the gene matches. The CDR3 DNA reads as TGTGCCAGCTCCCGGGACAGGGGGCATCGGGAGCAGTTCTTC. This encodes CASSRDRGHREQFF. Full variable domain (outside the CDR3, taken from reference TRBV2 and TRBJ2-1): EPEVTQTPSHQVTQMGQEVILRCVPISNHLYFYWYRQILGQKVEFLVSFYNNEISEKSEIFDDQFSVERPDGSNFTLKIRSTKLEDSAMYFCASSRDRGHREQFFGPGTRLTVL.

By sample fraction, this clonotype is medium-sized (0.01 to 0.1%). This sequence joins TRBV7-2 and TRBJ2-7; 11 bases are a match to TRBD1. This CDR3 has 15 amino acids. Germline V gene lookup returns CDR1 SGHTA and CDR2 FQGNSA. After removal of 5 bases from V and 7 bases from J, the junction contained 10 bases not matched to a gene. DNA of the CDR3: TGTGCCAGCAGCCCCCGAGGACAGGGGGCCGAAGAGCAGTACTTC. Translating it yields CASSPRGQGAEEQYF.

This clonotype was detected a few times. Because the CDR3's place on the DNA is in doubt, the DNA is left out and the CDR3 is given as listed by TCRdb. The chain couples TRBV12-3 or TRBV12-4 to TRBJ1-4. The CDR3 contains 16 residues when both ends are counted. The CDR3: CASRSREGVREKLFFF.

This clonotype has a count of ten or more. CDR3 protein: CASRLGGPTYEQYF. CDR3 nucleotides: TGTGCCAGCAGACTGGGGGGGCCGACCTACGAGCAGTACTTC. This rearrangement joins TRBV7-2 to TRBJ2-7; possibly TRBD2 for D (7 bases). The V gene's germline CDR1 is SGHTA and CDR2 FQGNSA. The CDR3 has 14 amino acids. Between the trimmed V and J ends, which lost 6 bases and 2 bases, there was a span of 14 bases.

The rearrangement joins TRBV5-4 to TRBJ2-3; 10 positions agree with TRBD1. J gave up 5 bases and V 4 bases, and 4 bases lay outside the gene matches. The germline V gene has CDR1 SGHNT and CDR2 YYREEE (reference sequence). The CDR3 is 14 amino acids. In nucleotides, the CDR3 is TGTGCCAGCAGCGCGGGACAGGGGATAGATACGCAGTATTTT. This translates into CASSAGQGIDTQYF.